A single sample is the source of the 4 T cell receptor beta chains below, sequenced in a study of blood T cell repertoires in COVID-19. Assay used: immunoSEQ multiplex PCR; TCRdb lists only in-frame clones, some missing. The data contain some 200,000 clones, around 84% of them singletons. Source material: peripheral blood. The origin of the receptors is a human donor in a cohort sampled during active COVID-19.

This sequence joins TRBV5-1 and TRBJ2-7; 10 bases are shared with TRBD1. Germline loops: CDR1 SGHRS, CDR2 YFSETQ. Trimming at V came to 4 bases and at J to 5 bases, leaving 9 bases not matched to a gene. The CDR3 contains 15 residues. The CDR3 DNA reads TGCGCCAGCAGCATCACTGGGACAGGGGACAACGAGCAGTACTTC. Amino acid sequence: CASSITGTGDNEQYF.

The chain uses TRBV6-5 and TRBJ2-3, with a possible D match to TRBD2 (5 bases). CDR3 size: 15 residues. V lost 2 bases, J lost 2 bases, and 11 bases lay in between. From germline, CDR1 is MNHEY and CDR2 SVGAGI. For the CDR3, the DNA is TGTGCCAGCAGTTACGGACTGCGTAACACAGATACGCAGTATTTT. Translation gives CASSYGLRNTDTQYF.

The chain couples TRBV3-1 (or the pseudogene TRBV3-2) to TRBJ2-7; the D gene is possibly TRBD2 (6 bases). The CDR3 consists of 17 residues. Per the germline V gene, CDR1 is LGHDT and CDR2 is YNNKEL (reference sequence). V was cut by 4 bases and J by 4 bases, with 23 bases left in between. CDR3 residues: CASSLRVGDSWVYEQYF. DNA for the CDR3: TGTGCCAGCAGCCTAAGGGTGGGGGACTCTTGGGTATACGAGCAGTACTTC.

The J gene is TRBJ2-7, the V gene TRBV5-1, with D tentatively TRBD1 (6 bases). CDR1 SGHRS and CDR2 YFSETQ come from the germline V gene. There are 14 residues in the CDR3. V lost 4 bases, J lost 4 bases, and 15 bases lay in between. In DNA, the CDR3 is TGCGCCAGCAGCCGAGAAGGACAGACGTACGAGCAGTACTTC. Residues: CASSREGQTYEQYF. Variable domain in full (rest from reference TRBV5-1 and TRBJ2-7): KAGVTQTPRYLIKTRGQQVTLSCSPISGHRSVSWYQQTPGQGLQFLFEYFSETQRNKGNFPGRFSGRQFSNSRSEMNVSTLELGDSALYLCASSREGQTYEQYFGPGTRLTVT.